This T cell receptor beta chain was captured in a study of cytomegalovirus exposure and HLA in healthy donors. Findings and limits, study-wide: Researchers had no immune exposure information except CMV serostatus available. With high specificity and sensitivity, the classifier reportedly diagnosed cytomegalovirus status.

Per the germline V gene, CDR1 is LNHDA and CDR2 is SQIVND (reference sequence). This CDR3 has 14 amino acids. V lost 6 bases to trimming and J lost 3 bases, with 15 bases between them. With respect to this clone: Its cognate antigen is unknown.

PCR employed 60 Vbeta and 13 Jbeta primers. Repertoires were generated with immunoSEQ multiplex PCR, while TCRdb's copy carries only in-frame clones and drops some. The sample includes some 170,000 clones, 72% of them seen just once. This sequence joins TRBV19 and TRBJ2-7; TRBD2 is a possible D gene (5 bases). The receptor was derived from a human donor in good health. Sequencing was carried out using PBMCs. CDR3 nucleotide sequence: TGTGCCAGTAGACCGAGCGGATACTACTACGAGCAGTACTTC. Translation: CASRPSGYYYEQYF.